The clone carrying this T cell receptor (beta chain) was detected only a few times. As yet, its antigen is unknown. These data originate in a study of T-cell reconstitution after alpha-beta-depleted transplantation in children. During its preparation, the TCRbeta library received unique molecular identifiers. TCRdb itself ran the PCR reads through MiXCR, one entry per CDR3 protein. The table includes about 590,000 distinct CDR3 sequences, over 10% detected once. Study results and limitations: The main origin of T-cell counts and diversity one year after transplant was newly produced T cells. Surviving thymic progenitors and recipient T cells were the source of high TCRbeta diversity at day 60 in some patients. By about two months after transplant, alpha-beta T cells reportedly arose from several hundred graft clones that had expanded.

This clonotype was obtained from a male patient under 18 who had a stem cell transplant for acute myeloid leukemia, so the T cells may come from the graft donor. This material consisted of PBMCs, mostly from graft donor cells, taken 360 days after TCRalphabeta/CD19-depleted stem cell transplant.

CDR3 protein: CASSTLRGYTGELFF. DNA of the CDR3: TGTGCCAGCAGCACGCTCAGGGGTTACACCGGGGAGCTGTTTTTT. The chain employs TRBV7-9 and TRBJ2-2; TRBD1 is a possible D gene (6 bases). CDR3 length equals 15 residues. Trimming shortened V by 5 bases and J by 3 bases, and 13 bases separated the two germline ends. Germline assignment: CDR1 SEHNR and CDR2 FQNEAQ (reference sequence). The full variable domain, in which reference TRBV7-9 and TRBJ2-2 provide the parts outside the CDR3, is DTGVSQNPRHKITKRGQNVTFRCDPISEHNRLYWYRQTLGQGPEFLTYFQNEAQLEKSRLLSDRFSAERPKGSFSTLEIQRTEQGDSAMYLCASSTLRGYTGELFFGEGSRLTVL.